The source of this TCR beta chain is a study of molecular identifiers for immune sequencing clone quantification. MiXCR, run by TCRdb on the PCR reads, gives a single entry per CDR3 protein. Found here are 250,000 to 350,000 distinct CDR3 sequences, roughly a fifth of them singletons; the top ten hold approximately 0.83%. This clonotype has only a few counts. Sorting isolated naive CD8 T cells as CD8+CD4-CCR7+CD45RA+ events. Trimming took off 1 base at V and 2 bases at J, with 12 bases between the two ends. Per germline, CDR1 SGHTA and CDR2 FQGNSA. The CDR3 extends over 16 amino acids. The sequenced material came from naive CD8+ T cells from blood, with Jurkat cell RNA spiked in. Described subset: FACS-sorted CD8+CD4-CCR7+CD45RA+ naive T cells. The rearrangement uses TRBV7-2 and TRBJ2-1; D is possibly TRBD2 (5 bases). This sequence originates from a human donor in good health. Some libraries in this study had Jurkat cell RNA spiked in. CDR3 bases: TGTGCCAGCAGCTTAGAAGGAGGAGCCCCCTACAATGAGCAGTTCTTC. Its translation is CASSLEGGAPYNEQFF.